These 15 T cell receptor beta chains came from one sample sequenced in a study of control samples from healthy donors and cancer patients. The data were produced by immunoSEQ multiplex PCR, yet TCRdb's version contains in-frame clones alone and is incomplete. The sample consists of some 76,000 clones, roughly 90% of them appearing once. Specimen: PBMCs. The source of these receptors is a man in his 60s with lung cancer.

This rearrangement joins TRBV7-9 to TRBJ2-7, with D unclear. V was clipped by 1 base and J by 2 bases, with 15 bases between them. The CDR3 has 16 residues. The germline V gene has CDR1 SEHNR and CDR2 FQNEAQ (reference sequence). The CDR3 sequence: CASSLVDRLRTYEQYF. CDR3 bases: TGTGCCAGCAGCTTAGTTGACCGCCTCCGAACCTACGAGCAGTACTTC.

The genes are TRBV7-9 and TRBJ1-6, with 8 bases matching TRBD1. CDR1 SEHNR and CDR2 FQNEAQ come from the germline V gene (reference sequence). The trim removed 6 bases at V and 6 bases at J, leaving 10 bases unmatched. This CDR3 comprises 16 residues. CDR3 in DNA: TGTGCCAGCAGACTCAACCGGGACAGGTTTAATTCACCCCTCCACTTT. Translating it yields CASRLNRDRFNSPLHF.

This clone was seen only once. The gene calls are TRBV2 and TRBJ1-6, with a tentative D call TRBD1 (5 bases). Per the germline V gene, CDR1 is SNHLY and CDR2 is FYNNEI. V shed 4 bases and J shed 7 bases, with 8 bases lying between them. The CDR3 has 13 amino acids. CDR3 sequence reads: CASSAGGNSPLHF. The CDR3 nucleotides are TGTGCCAGCAGTGCCGGGGGAAATTCACCCCTCCACTTT.

The chain has TRBV2 and TRBJ1-1; TRBD1 might be the D (6 bases). Germline V lookup: CDR1 SNHLY, CDR2 FYNNEI. The CDR3 is 13 residues long. Trimming removed 11 bases at V and 3 bases at J, with 16 bases between. In nucleotides, the CDR3 is TGTGCCCGAATCACAGGGTTTGACACTGAAGCTTTCTTT. Its protein is CARITGFDTEAFF.

This rearrangement joins TRBV2 to TRBJ1-5; D might be TRBD1 (6 bases). The CDR3 has 14 amino acids. The germline gives CDR1 SNHLY, CDR2 FYNNEI. V lost 2 bases to trimming and J lost 4 bases, with 9 bases between them. CDR3 nucleotides: TGTGCCAGCAGTGAAAAGGGGGGGAATCAGCCCCAGCATTTT. It yields the protein CASSEKGGNQPQHF.

The chain carries TRBV7-6 and TRBJ1-1; the D gene is possibly TRBD1 (5 bases). The V end was cut by 0 bases, the J end by 6 bases, with 8 bases between. The CDR3 consists of 13 residues. From germline, CDR1 is SGHVS and CDR2 FNYEAQ. The CDR3 nucleotides read TGTGCCAGCAGCTTAGCGGGGCGGGCTGAAGCTTTCTTT. This gives the protein CASSLAGRAEAFF.

The chain employs TRBV18 and TRBJ1-4, with 8 bases that match TRBD1. The germline V gene encodes CDR1 KGHSH and CDR2 LQKENI. After removal of 3 bases from V and 8 bases from J, the junction contained 11 bases not matched to a gene. This CDR3 spans 16 amino acids. CDR3 protein: CASSPAGQGSQEKLFF. CDR3 bases: TGTGCCAGCTCACCCGCCGGACAGGGAAGTCAGGAAAAACTGTTTTTT.

The chain is built from TRBV3-1 (or the pseudogene TRBV3-2) and TRBJ1-4; 7 bases fit TRBD1. This CDR3 region has 19 residues. Germline V lookup: CDR1 LGHDT, CDR2 YNNKEL (reference sequence). Trimming removed 0 bases from V and 4 bases from J; junction bases left unmatched: 14. CDR3 loop: CASSQDVRTGPLLNEKLFF. In DNA, the CDR3 is TGTGCCAGCAGCCAAGACGTCAGGACAGGTCCCCTCCTTAATGAAAAACTGTTTTTT.

The V call is TRBV18, the J call TRBJ1-4; D uncertain. CDR3 length equals 14 residues. Trimming removed 2 bases from V and 0 bases from J, with 4 bases in between. Germline assignment: CDR1 KGHSH and CDR2 LQKENI. This chain's CDR3 is CASSPATTNEKLFF. The CDR3 bases are TGTGCCAGCTCACCAGCAACAACTAATGAAAAACTGTTTTTT.

This rearrangement joins TRBV15 to TRBJ1-5; tentatively, D is TRBD1 (5 bases). CDR1 and CDR2 (germline): LNHNV, YYDKDF (reference sequence). Trimming removed 1 base at V and 3 bases at J, with 13 bases between. There are 16 residues in the CDR3. The CDR3 DNA follows: TGTGCCACCAGCAGAGGTGCGGGGGACTCCAATCAGCCCCAGCATTTT. The encoded protein is CATSRGAGDSNQPQHF.

The chain recombines TRBV18 with TRBJ2-5; no clear D gene. The CDR3 has 13 amino acids. Germline V CDR1 and CDR2: KGHSH, LQKENI. Trimming left V 2 bases short and J 2 bases short, with 6 bases between. This CDR3 reads CASSPGQQETQYF. The CDR3 DNA reads as TGTGCCAGCTCACCAGGTCAGCAAGAGACCCAGTACTTC.

This chain joins TRBV11-2 and TRBJ1-2; TRBD1 aligns across 7 bases. The CDR3 runs 13 residues. V was pared by 3 bases and J by 4 bases, with 2 bases of the junction left unmatched. Germline V gene lookup returns CDR1 SGHAT and CDR2 FQNNGV. The CDR3 sequence: CASSLTGTYGYTF. The CDR3 DNA sequence: TGTGCCAGCAGCTTGACAGGGACCTATGGCTACACCTTC.

The chain combines TRBV7-9 with TRBJ2-3; 8 bases are a match to TRBD1. J gave up 1 base and V 1 base, and 10 bases lay outside the gene matches. Germline assignment: CDR1 SEHNR and CDR2 FQNEAQ (reference sequence). CDR3 length equals 18 residues. The CDR3 sequence is CASSLGNTQGARTDTQYF. Here the CDR3 DNA reads TGTGCCAGCAGCTTAGGAAATACTCAGGGGGCGCGCACAGATACGCAGTATTTT.

The gene calls are TRBV15 and TRBJ2-1; no clear D. Looked up from germline, CDR1 is LNHNV and CDR2 is YYDKDF (reference sequence). V lost 5 bases to trimming and J lost 10 bases, with 15 bases between them. This CDR3 has 13 amino acids. In DNA, the CDR3 is TGTGCCACCAGCTCACCACCCTTTTGGGAGCAGTTCTTC. Translation gives CATSSPPFWEQFF.

The J gene is TRBJ1-2, the V gene TRBV4-2; D is ambiguous. This CDR3 has 15 residues. The V end lost 1 base, the J end lost 5 bases, and 14 bases lay between the germline ends. In germline, CDR1 is LGHNA, CDR2 YNFKEQ. This CDR3 is CASSQVLATRYGYTF. In DNA form, the CDR3 reads TGTGCCAGCAGCCAAGTTTTGGCGACGAGGTATGGCTACACCTTC.